One sample yielded the 4 T cell receptor beta chains listed below, sequenced in a study of blood T cell repertoires in COVID-19. Clones were sequenced by immunoSEQ multiplex PCR, and TCRdb holds only the in-frame ones, with some missing. This table has 170,000 or so clones, more than 70% appearing once. The material sequenced was peripheral blood. The source of these receptors is a man in his forties or fifties with active or convalescent COVID-19.

The V gene is TRBV6-4, the J gene TRBJ2-1; possibly TRBD2 for D (5 bases). Trimming pared 4 bases from V and 5 bases from J, leaving 15 bases between. This CDR3 has 15 residues. Germline V gene data show CDR1 as MRHNA and CDR2 as SNTAGT. The CDR3 region is CASSATPSGHNEQFF. The CDR3 DNA follows: TGTGCCAGCAGTGCCACCCCAAGCGGTCACAATGAGCAGTTCTTC.

This rearrangement joins TRBV29-1 to TRBJ2-1, with D uncertain. Per the germline V gene, CDR1 is SQVTM and CDR2 is ANQGSEA. The CDR3 has 12 residues. Trimming took off 3 bases at V and 6 bases at J, with 9 bases between the two ends. The DNA of the CDR3 is TGCAGCGTTGACCGGGTTAGCAATGAGCAGTTCTTC. Protein product: CSVDRVSNEQFF.

The chain joins TRBV6-6 to TRBJ1-6, with 9 bases aligning to TRBD1. CDR3 length equals 16 residues. The trim removed 2 bases at V and 7 bases at J, leaving 6 bases unmatched. CDR1 MNHNY and CDR2 SVGAGI come from the germline V gene (reference sequence). In DNA form, the CDR3 reads TGTGCCAGCAGTTACCCGACAGGGGGAGAAAATTCACCCCTCCACTTT. Translated: CASSYPTGGENSPLHF.

This clone appeared once. The rearrangement joins TRBV11-2 to TRBJ2-7; TRBD2 is a possible D gene (6 bases). Germline lookup yields CDR1 SGHAT and CDR2 FQNNGV. Trimming cost V 5 bases and J 5 bases, with 16 bases left between them. The CDR3 has 14 amino acids. CDR3 in amino acids: CASSLGRTPHEQYF. In DNA form, the CDR3 reads TGTGCCAGCAGCCTGGGGAGGACTCCCCACGAGCAGTACTTC.